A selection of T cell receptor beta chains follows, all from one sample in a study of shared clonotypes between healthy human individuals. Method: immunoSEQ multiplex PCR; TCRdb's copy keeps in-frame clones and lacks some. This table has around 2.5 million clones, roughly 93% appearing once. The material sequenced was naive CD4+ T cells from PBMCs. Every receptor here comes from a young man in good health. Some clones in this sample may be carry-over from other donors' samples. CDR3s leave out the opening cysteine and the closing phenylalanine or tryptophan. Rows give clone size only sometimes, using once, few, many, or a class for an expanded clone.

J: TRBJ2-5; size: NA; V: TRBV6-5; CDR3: ASSTGVPGTQY
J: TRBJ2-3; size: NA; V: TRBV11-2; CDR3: ASSSPAGGDTQY
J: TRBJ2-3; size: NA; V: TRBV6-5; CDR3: ASRRDRTSTDTQY
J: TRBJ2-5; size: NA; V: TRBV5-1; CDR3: ASSLELAKETQY
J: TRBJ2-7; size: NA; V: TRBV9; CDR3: ASSAGLTKPYEQY
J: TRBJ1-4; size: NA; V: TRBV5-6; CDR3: ASSLVAGEKLF
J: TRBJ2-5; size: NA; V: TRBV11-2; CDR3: ASSPRRGAGRRETQY
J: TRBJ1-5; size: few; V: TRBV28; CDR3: ASSFGQGSNQPQH
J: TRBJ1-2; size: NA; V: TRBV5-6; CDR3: ASSRRQVGNYGYT
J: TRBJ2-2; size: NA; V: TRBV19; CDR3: ASSTLSWETGELF
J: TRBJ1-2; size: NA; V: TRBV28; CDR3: ASRQQLAVGYT
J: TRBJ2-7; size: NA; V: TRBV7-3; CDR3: ASSIGTSGSPVIYEQY
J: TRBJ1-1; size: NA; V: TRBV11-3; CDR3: ASSWNGNTEAF
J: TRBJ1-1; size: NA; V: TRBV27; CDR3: ASSADRKNTEAF
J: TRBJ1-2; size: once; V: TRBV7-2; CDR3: ASSEQGIALNYGYT
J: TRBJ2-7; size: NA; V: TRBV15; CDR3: ATSRGGIVGEQY
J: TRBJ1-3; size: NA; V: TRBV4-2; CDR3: ASSQSTRTTSGNTIY
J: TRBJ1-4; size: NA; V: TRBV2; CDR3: ASSELLRGEKLF
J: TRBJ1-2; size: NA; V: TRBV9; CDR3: ASNANYGYT
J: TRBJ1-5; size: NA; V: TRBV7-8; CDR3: ASSSTDYSNQPQH
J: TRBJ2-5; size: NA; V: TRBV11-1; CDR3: ASSPGQVGETQY
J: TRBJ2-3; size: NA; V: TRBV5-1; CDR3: ASSVGYRQGQGTQY
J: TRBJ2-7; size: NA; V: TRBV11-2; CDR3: ASSSTLSSGAYEQY
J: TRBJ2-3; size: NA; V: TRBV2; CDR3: ASSVRTAYTDTQY
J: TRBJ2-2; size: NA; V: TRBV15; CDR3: ATSRATTGELF
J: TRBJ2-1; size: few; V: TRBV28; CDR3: ASSGSYNEQF
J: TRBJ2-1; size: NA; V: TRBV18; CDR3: ASSPDLRGYNEQF
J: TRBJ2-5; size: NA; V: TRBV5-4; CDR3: ASSRRLAGGPTETQY
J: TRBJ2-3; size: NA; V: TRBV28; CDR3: ASSSGTLTADTQY
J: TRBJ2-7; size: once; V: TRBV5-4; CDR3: ASSARGLGGEQY
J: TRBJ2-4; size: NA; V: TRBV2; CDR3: ASSEALQGMIAKNIQY
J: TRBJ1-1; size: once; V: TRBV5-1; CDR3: ASNRGPENTEAF
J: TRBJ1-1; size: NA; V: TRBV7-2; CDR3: ASSLSGQGAAF
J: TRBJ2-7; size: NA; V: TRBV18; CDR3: ASSRTSGRGHEQY